This T cell receptor beta chain appears in the sequencing data of a study of glioma-infiltrating T cells after dendritic cell vaccination. For the study at large: Dendritic cell vaccination trial patients had either newly diagnosed or recurrent glioblastoma. Three intradermal dendritic cell vaccine injections were given every two weeks.

Some clones are missing from TCRdb's copy, which holds only in-frame ones; the method was immunoSEQ multiplex PCR. The sample lists about 99,000 clones; approximately 80% were seen once. Germline V CDR1 and CDR2: SEHNR, FQNEAQ (reference sequence). This CDR3 spans 15 amino acids. The junction had 9 bases not matched to a gene; V was cut back by 5 bases and J by 3 bases. The time point is: after dendritic cell vaccination, including at tumor progression/relapse. All glioblastoma patients lacked an isocitrate dehydrogenase mutation. Study results and limitations: Longer survival after dendritic cell vaccination followed higher pretreatment TIL content.

The sample holds a few counts of this clone. The antigen is unknown. The sequence was collected from a human donor with glioblastoma. Sequenced here: blood, sampled after dendritic cell vaccination. The chain is built from TRBV7-9 and TRBJ2-7; 8 positions agree with TRBD2. The chain's CDR3 is CASSRAGATIYEQYF. The CDR3 DNA is TGTGCCAGCAGCCGAGCGGGAGCAACTATCTACGAGCAGTACTTC.